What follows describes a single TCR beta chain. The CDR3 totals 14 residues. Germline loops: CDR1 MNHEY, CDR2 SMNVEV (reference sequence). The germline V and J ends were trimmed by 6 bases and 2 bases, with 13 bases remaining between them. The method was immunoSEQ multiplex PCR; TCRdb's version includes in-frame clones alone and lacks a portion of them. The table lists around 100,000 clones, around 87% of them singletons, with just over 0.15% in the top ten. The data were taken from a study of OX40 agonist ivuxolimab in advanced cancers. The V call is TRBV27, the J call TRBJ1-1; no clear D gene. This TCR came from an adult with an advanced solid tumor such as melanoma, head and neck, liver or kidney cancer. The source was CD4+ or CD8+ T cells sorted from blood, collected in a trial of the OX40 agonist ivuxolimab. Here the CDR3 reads CASRRSISNTEAFF. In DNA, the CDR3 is TGTGCCAGCAGGCGCAGTATATCTAACACTGAAGCTTTCTTT.